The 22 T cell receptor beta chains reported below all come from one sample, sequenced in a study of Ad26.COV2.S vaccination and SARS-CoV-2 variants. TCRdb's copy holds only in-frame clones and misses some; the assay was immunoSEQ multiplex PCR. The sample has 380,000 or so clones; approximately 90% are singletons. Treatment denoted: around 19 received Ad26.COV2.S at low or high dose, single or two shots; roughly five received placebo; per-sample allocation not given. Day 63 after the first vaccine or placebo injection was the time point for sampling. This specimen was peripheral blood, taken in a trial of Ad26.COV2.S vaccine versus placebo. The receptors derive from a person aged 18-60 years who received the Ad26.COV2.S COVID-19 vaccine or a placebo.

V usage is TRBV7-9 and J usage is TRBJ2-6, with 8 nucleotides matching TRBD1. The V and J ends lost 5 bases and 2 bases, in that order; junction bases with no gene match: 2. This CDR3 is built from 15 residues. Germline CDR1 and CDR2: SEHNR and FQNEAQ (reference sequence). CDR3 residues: CASSIQGAGANVLTF. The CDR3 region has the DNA TGTGCCAGCAGCATACAGGGGGCTGGGGCCAACGTCCTGACTTTC.

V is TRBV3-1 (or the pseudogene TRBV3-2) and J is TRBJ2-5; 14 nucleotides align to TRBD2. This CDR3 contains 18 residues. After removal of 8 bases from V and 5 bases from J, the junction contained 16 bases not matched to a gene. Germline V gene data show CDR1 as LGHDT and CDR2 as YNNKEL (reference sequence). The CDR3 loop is CASRPTRLAGGHKETQYF. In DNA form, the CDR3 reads TGTGCCAGCCGACCAACTAGACTAGCGGGGGGGCATAAGGAGACCCAGTACTTC.

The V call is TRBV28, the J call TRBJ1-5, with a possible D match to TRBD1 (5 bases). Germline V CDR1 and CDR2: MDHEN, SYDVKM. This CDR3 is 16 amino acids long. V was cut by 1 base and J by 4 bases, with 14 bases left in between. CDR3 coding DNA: TGTGCCAGCAGTTTATCGGGTCTTGGGGGAAATCAGCCCCAGCATTTT. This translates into CASSLSGLGGNQPQHF.

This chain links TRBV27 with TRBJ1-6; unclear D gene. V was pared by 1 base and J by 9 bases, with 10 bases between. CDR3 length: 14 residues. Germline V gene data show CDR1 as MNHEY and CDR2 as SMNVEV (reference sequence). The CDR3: CASSLWETLSPLHF. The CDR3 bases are TGTGCCAGCAGTTTATGGGAAACCCTTTCACCCCTCCACTTT.

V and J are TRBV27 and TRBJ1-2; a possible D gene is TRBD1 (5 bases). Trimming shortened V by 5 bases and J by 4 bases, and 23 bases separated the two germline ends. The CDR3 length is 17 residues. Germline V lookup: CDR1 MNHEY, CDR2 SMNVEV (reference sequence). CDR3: CASSPLFRDPAGYGYTF. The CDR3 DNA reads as TGTGCCAGCAGTCCATTATTCCGGGACCCAGCAGGCTATGGCTACACCTTC.

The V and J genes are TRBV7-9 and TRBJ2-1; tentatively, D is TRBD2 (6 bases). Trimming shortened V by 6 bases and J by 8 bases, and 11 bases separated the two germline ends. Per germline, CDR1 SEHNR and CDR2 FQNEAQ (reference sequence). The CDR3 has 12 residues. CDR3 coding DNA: TGTGCCAGCAGTAACCGGGACTATGAGCAGTTCTTC. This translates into CASSNRDYEQFF.

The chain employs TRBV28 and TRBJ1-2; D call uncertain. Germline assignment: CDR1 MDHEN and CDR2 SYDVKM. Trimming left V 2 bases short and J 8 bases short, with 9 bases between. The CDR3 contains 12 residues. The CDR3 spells CASSLLAVGYTF. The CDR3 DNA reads TGTGCCAGCAGTTTACTTGCCGTGGGCTACACCTTC.

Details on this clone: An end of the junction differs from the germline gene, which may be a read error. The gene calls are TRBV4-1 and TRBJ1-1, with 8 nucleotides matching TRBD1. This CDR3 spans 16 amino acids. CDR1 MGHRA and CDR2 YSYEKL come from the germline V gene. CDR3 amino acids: CASSQEFADRDRRVVF. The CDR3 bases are TGCGCCAGCAGCCAAGAGTTTGCGGACAGGGACAGACGGGTAGTCTTT.

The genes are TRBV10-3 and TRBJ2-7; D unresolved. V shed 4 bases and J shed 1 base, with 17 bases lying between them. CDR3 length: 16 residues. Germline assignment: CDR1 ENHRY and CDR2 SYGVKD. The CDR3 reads CAISGVLSSPSYEQYF. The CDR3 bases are TGTGCCATCAGTGGGGTTTTATCTTCCCCTTCCTACGAGCAGTACTTC.

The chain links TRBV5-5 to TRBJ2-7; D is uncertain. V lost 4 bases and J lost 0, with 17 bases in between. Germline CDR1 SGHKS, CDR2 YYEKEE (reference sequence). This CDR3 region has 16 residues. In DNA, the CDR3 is TGTGCCAGCAGCCCCTCGACCCAGACGGGCTCCTACGAGCAGTACTTC. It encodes CASSPSTQTGSYEQYF.

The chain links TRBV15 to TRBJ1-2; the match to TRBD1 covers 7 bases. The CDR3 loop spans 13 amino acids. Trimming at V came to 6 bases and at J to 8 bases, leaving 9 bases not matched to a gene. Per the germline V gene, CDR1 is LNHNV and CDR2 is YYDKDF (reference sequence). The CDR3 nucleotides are TGTGCCACCAGTTCTCGGACAGGATCGGGCTACACCTTC. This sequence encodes CATSSRTGSGYTF.

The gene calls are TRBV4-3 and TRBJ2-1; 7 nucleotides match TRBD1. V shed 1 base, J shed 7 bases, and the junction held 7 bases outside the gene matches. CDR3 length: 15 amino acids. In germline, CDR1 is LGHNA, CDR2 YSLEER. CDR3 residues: CASSQVGGQINEQFF. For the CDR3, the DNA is TGCGCCAGCAGCCAAGTTGGGGGACAGATAAATGAGCAGTTCTTC.

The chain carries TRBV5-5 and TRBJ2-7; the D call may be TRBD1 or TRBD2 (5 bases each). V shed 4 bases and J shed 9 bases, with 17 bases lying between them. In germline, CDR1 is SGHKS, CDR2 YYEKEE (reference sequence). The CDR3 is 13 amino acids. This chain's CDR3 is CASSLSGTPWQYF. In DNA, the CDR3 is TGTGCCAGCAGCCTATCCGGGACCCCTTGGCAGTACTTC.

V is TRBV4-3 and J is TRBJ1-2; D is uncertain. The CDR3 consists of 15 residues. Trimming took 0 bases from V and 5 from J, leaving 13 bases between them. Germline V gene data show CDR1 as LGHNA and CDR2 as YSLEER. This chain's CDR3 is CASSQDESGNYGYTF. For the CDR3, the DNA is TGCGCCAGCAGCCAAGATGAGTCGGGGAATTATGGCTACACCTTC.

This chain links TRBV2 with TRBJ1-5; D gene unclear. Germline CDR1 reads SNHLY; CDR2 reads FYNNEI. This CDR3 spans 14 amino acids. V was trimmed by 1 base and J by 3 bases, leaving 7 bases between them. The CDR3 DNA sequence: TGTGCCAGCAGTGAAGTAAGAAACAATCAGCCCCAGCATTTT. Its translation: CASSEVRNNQPQHF.

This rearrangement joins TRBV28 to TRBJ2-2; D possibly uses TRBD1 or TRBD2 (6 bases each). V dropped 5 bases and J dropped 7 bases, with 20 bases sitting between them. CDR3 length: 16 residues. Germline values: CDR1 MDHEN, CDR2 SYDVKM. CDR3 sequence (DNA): TGTGCCAGCAGTCTCGCAGGGGACTTTCTCTACGGGGAGCTGTTTTTT. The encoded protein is CASSLAGDFLYGELFF.

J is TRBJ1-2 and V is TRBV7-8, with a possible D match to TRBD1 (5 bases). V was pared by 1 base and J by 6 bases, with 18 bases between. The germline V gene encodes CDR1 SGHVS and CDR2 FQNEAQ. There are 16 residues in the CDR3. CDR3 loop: CASSLVGQGSSNGYTF. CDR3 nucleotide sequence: TGTGCCAGCAGCTTAGTAGGGCAGGGAAGTAGCAATGGCTACACCTTC.

CDR3 nucleotides: TGCGCCAGCAGCCCACAGTTCTGGGGGGGCTACACCTTC. It codes for CASSPQFWGGYTF. The V gene is TRBV5-1, the J gene TRBJ1-2; weak D call: TRBD1 (5 bases). The germline CDR1 and CDR2 sequences are SGHRS and YFSETQ. The CDR3 runs 13 residues. Trimming pared 4 bases from V and 8 bases from J, leaving 15 bases between.

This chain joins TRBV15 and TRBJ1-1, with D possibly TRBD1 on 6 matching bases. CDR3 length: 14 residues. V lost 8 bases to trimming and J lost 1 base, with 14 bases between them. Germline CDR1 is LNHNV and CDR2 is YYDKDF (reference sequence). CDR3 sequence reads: CATGRTAPNTEAFF. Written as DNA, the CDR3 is TGTGCCACCGGTCGGACAGCCCCGAACACTGAAGCTTTCTTT.

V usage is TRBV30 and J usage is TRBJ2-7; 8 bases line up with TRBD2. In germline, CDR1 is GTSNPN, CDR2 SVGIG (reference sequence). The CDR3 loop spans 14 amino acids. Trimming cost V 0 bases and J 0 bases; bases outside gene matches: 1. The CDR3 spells CAWSVLADSYEQYF. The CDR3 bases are TGTGCCTGGAGTGTACTAGCGGACTCCTACGAGCAGTACTTC.

The CDR3 sequence: CASSLVGQSNEKLFF. The CDR3 DNA reads TGTGCCAGCAGCTTAGTGGGACAGTCAAATGAAAAACTGTTTTTT. The V call is TRBV7-2, the J call TRBJ1-4; 7 nucleotides match TRBD1. CDR3 length: 15 amino acids. The V gene's germline CDR1 is SGHTA and CDR2 FQGNSA. V dropped 1 base and J dropped 5; count of bases not matched to a gene: 4. Variable domain in full (rest from reference TRBV7-2 and TRBJ1-4): GAGVSQSPSNKVTEKGKDVELRCDPISGHTALYWYRQSLGQGLEFLIYFQGNSAPDKSGLPSDRFSAERTGGSVSTLTIQRTQQEDSAVYLCASSLVGQSNEKLFFGSGTQLSVL.

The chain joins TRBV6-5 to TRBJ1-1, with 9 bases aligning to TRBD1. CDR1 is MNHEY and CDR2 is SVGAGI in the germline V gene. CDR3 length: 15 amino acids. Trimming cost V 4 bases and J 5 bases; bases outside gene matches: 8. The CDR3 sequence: CASSSTGTGPTEAFF. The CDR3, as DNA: TGTGCCAGCAGTTCTACCGGGACAGGGCCTACTGAAGCTTTCTTT.